These T cell receptor beta chains were read from a single sample in a study of molecular identifiers for immune sequencing clone quantification. TCRdb reprocessed the PCR reads with MiXCR, giving one entry per CDR3 protein. The table has more than 85,000 distinct CDR3 sequences, roughly 34% seen once; the top ten hold 4% to 5%. Sequencing was done on a sample of naive CD8+ T cells from blood, with Jurkat cell RNA spiked in. Receptors were obtained from a human donor in good health. Some libraries in this study had Jurkat cell RNA spiked in. Each CDR3 is given with its conserved first and last residue. D genes are given only for firm matches. Clone size is given for some rows only: seen once, a few or many times, or a class if the clone is expanded.

V gene,D gene,clone size,J gene,CDR3 protein,CDR3 DNA
TRBV7-6,TRBD2,.,TRBJ2-3,CAISPPSGTTDTQYF,TGTGCCATCAGCCCCCCTAGCGGGACCACAGATACGCAGTATTTT
TRBV13,.,many,TRBJ1-4,CASSLRRVNEKLFF,TGTGCCAGCAGCTTACGGCGGGTTAATGAAAAACTGTTTTTT
TRBV6-5,TRBD2,few,TRBJ2-1,CASSWREGRNEQFF,TGTGCCAGCAGTTGGCGGGAGGGGAGGAATGAGCAGTTCTTC
TRBV7-6,TRBD1,.,TRBJ2-7,CASSDGTEPYERYF,TGTGCCAGCAGCGACGGGACAGAACCCTACGAGCGGTACTTC
TRBV27,TRBD2,.,TRBJ2-4,CASRGGPGLANIRYF,TGTGCCAGCAGGGGGGGCCCCGGACTAGCAAACATTCGGTACTTC
TRBV28,.,many,TRBJ1-1,CASSTGGLNTEAFF,TGTGCCAGCAGCACAGGTGGATTGAACACTGAAGCTTTCTTT
TRBV20-1,.,.,TRBJ2-5,CSAKTGGETQYF,TGCAGTGCTAAGACAGGCGGCGAGACCCAGTACTTC
TRBV5-3,.,.,TRBJ2-3,CASSLQERLVLDTQYF,TGTGCCAGCAGCTTACAGGAGAGACTAGTTTTGGATACGCAGTATTTT
TRBV4-3,.,many,TRBJ1-3,CASSQEQGRFGNTIYF,TGCGCCAGCAGCCAAGAACAGGGCAGGTTCGGAAACACCATATATTTT
TRBV4-2,TRBD1,few,TRBJ1-5,CASSQGQGVEWAQQF,TGTGCCAGCAGCCAGGGACAGGGGGTTGAATGGGCCCAGCAATTT
TRBV13,.,few,TRBJ2-7,CASSASGLAPEQYF,TGTGCCAGCAGCGCCAGCGGGCTAGCTCCCGAGCAGTACTTC
TRBV7-9,.,many,TRBJ2-2,CASSHTGELFF,TGTGCCAGCAGCCATACCGGGGAGCTGTTTTTT
TRBV19,TRBD1,few,TRBJ2-7,CASSKHRDRSYEQYF,TGTGCCAGTAGTAAACACCGGGACAGATCCTACGAGCAGTACTTC
TRBV6-5,.,many,TRBJ1-5,CASSYDLYSNQPQHF,TGTGCCAGCAGTTACGATCTGTATAGCAATCAGCCCCAGCATTTT
TRBV27,.,many,TRBJ1-1,CATMWGTEAFF,TGTGCAACGATGTGGGGGACTGAAGCTTTCTTT
TRBV7-9,.,few,TRBJ2-5,CASVGGFAETQYF,TGTGCCAGCGTCGGGGGTTTCGCCGAGACCCAGTACTTC
TRBV9,.,.,TRBJ1-6,CASSALGPQSSPLHF,TGTGCCAGCAGCGCACTCGGACCTCAGAGTTCACCCCTCCACTTT
TRBV7-9,.,many,TRBJ2-2,CASSLAYQMRLFF,TGTGCCAGCAGCTTAGCCTACCAGATGAGGCTGTTTTTT
TRBV4-1,.,once,TRBJ2-5,CASSHTTSGGETQYF,TGCGCCAGCAGCCATACCACAAGCGGAGGAGAGACCCAGTACTTC
TRBV11-2,.,.,TRBJ2-3,CASSLPFVSADTQYF,TGTGCCAGCAGCTTACCTTTTGTCAGCGCAGATACGCAGTATTTT
TRBV29-1,.,.,TRBJ2-3,CSVEVASTDTQYF,TGCAGCGTTGAAGTGGCTAGCACAGATACGCAGTATTTT
TRBV10-3,.,.,TRBJ2-1,CAIGPTGPTYEQFF,TGTGCCATCGGTCCCACAGGTCCTACTTATGAGCAGTTCTTC
TRBV5-1,.,many,TRBJ1-5,CASSWTGNSNQPQHF,TGCGCCAGCAGCTGGACTGGGAATAGCAATCAGCCCCAGCATTTT
TRBV7-8,.,many,TRBJ1-5,CASSSEVRVGLQPQHF,TGTGCCAGCAGCTCCGAGGTCAGGGTCGGCTTGCAGCCCCAGCATTTT
TRBV19,.,.,TRBJ1-1,CASSIMGNTEAFF,TGTGCCAGTAGTATCATGGGGAACACTGAAGCTTTCTTT
TRBV5-3,.,.,TRBJ2-7,CASSLPGEREQYF,TGTGCCAGCAGCTTGCCGGGCGAGAGAGAGCAGTACTTC
TRBV10-3,TRBD2,many,TRBJ2-3,CAIRRRLAGGHTDTQYF,TGTGCCATCAGACGGAGACTAGCGGGAGGACACACAGATACGCAGTATTTT
TRBV2,.,.,TRBJ2-1,CASSTREPPYNEQFF,TGTGCCAGCAGTACACGGGAGCCCCCCTACAATGAGCAGTTCTTC
TRBV5-6,.,many,TRBJ2-4,CASSPFGGMAKNIQYF,TGTGCCAGCAGCCCCTTTGGAGGGATGGCCAAAAACATTCAGTACTTC
TRBV20-1,.,many,TRBJ2-7,CSARSPGPYEQYF,TGCAGTGCTAGGAGCCCCGGCCCTTACGAGCAGTACTTC
TRBV28,.,many,TRBJ1-1,CASRSGLNTEAFF,TGTGCCAGCCGGAGTGGGCTGAACACTGAAGCTTTCTTT
TRBV28,.,few,TRBJ2-7,CASSTYYEQYF,TGTGCCAGCAGTACCTACTACGAGCAGTACTTC
TRBV10-2,.,.,TRBJ2-7,CASRSGLPLEQYF,TGCGCCAGCAGATCAGGGCTGCCTCTAGAGCAGTACTTC
TRBV2,.,.,TRBJ1-2,CASSRADYGYTF,TGTGCCAGCAGTAGGGCAGACTATGGCTACACCTTC
TRBV6-2/TRBV6-3,.,few,TRBJ2-4,CASSYNGYRTDRTAKNIQYF,TGTGCCAGCAGTTATAACGGCTATCGGACAGACCGGACGGCCAAAAACATTCAGTACTTC
TRBV28,TRBD1,.,TRBJ2-7,CASRDPGQERLYEQYF,TGTGCCAGCAGGGACCCCGGACAGGAGAGACTCTACGAGCAGTACTTC
TRBV12-3/TRBV12-4,.,.,TRBJ2-6,CASSADQPLSSGANVLTF,TGTGCCAGCAGTGCCGACCAGCCATTGAGCTCTGGGGCCAACGTCCTGACTTTC
TRBV6-5,.,many,TRBJ1-6,CASSYERQGNSPLHF,TGTGCCAGCAGTTACGAGCGACAAGGCAATTCACCCCTCCACTTT
TRBV4-1,.,.,TRBJ1-5,CASSQDLGGPQHF,TGCGCCAGCAGCCAAGATCTAGGAGGGCCCCAGCATTTT
TRBV2,.,.,TRBJ2-7,CASSALPAAYEQYF,TGTGCCAGCAGTGCACTCCCCGCTGCCTACGAGCAGTACTTC
TRBV12-3/TRBV12-4,.,.,TRBJ2-3,CASSLGTASTDTQYF,TGTGCCAGCAGTTTAGGGACAGCTAGCACAGATACGCAGTATTTT
TRBV28,.,once,TRBJ2-5,CASSLFEGSRETQYF,TGTGCCAGCAGTTTGTTTGAGGGGTCCCGAGAGACCCAGTACTTC
TRBV2,.,.,TRBJ2-7,CASSDGQSYEQYF,TGTGCCAGCAGTGATGGACAGTCCTACGAGCAGTACTTC
TRBV6-2/TRBV6-3,.,many,TRBJ1-1,CASYQTEAFF,TGTGCCAGCTATCAAACCGAAGCTTTCTTT
TRBV20-1,.,once,TRBJ2-5,CSARPTLWAETQYF,TGCAGTGCTAGACCCACACTATGGGCTGAGACCCAGTACTTC
TRBV27,.,few,TRBJ1-1,CASSAIAGALEAFF,TGTGCCAGCAGTGCCATTGCAGGGGCCCTGGAAGCTTTCTTT
TRBV21-1,.,.,TRBJ2-5,CASSKRDWGQETQYF,TGTGCCAGCAGCAAAAGGGACTGGGGCCAAGAGACCCAGTACTTC
TRBV4-1,.,.,TRBJ2-3,CASSQSPGTPDTQYF,TGCGCCAGCAGCCAGTCCCCGGGGACTCCAGATACGCAGTATTTT
TRBV6-5,TRBD2,many,TRBJ2-5,CASSRTSLEETQYF,TGTGCCAGCAGTCGGACTAGCTTGGAAGAGACCCAGTACTTC
TRBV9,TRBD1,.,TRBJ1-5,CASSVGGGGNQPQHF,TGTGCCAGCAGCGTAGGAGGGGGCGGCAATCAGCCCCAGCATTTT
TRBV4-3,.,.,TRBJ2-1,CAGSRDDVARNNEQFF,TGCGCCGGCAGCAGAGACGACGTAGCCCGTAACAATGAGCAGTTCTTC
TRBV14,.,.,TRBJ2-1,CASSQFSGEYNEQFF,TGTGCCAGCAGCCAGTTTAGCGGAGAGTACAATGAGCAGTTCTTC